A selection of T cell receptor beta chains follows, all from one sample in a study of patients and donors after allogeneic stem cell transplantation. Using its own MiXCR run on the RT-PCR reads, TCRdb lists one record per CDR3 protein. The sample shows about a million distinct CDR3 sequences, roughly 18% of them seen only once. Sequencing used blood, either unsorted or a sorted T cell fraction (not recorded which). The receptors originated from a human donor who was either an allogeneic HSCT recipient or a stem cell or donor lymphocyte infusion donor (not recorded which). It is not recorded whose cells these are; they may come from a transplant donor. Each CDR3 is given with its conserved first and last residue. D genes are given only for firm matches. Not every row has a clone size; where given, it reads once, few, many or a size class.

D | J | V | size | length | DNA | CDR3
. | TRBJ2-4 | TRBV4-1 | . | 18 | TGCGCCAGCAGCCAACAAGACAGTTCTCGGTTGGCCAAAAACATTCAGTACTTC | CASSQQDSSRLAKNIQYF
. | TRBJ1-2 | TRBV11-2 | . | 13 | TGTGCCAGCAGCTTTCAACAGAAAGATGGCTACACCTTC | CASSFQQKDGYTF
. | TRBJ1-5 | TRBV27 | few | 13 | TGTGCCAGCAGTTTGCAAGTTCTCCAGCCCCAGCATTTT | CASSLQVLQPQHF
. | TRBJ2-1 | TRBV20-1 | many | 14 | TGCAGTGCAAAAAACCAGCGGTCCTACAATGAGCAGTTCTTC | CSAKNQRSYNEQFF
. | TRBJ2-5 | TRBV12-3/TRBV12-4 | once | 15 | TGTGCCAGCAGTCCCCTGAGGGGTTCCCAAGAGACCCAGTACTTC | CASSPLRGSQETQYF
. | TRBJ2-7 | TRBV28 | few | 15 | TGTGCCAGCAGTTTAATGACGGAAAGCTCCTACGAGCAGTACTTC | CASSLMTESSYEQYF
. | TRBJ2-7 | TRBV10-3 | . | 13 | TGTGCCACCTTAGCCGGCCGAGACTACGAGCAGTACTTC | CATLAGRDYEQYF
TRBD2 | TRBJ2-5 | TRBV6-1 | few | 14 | TGTGCCAGCACCGGACTAGCGGACCAAGAGACCCAGTACTTC | CASTGLADQETQYF
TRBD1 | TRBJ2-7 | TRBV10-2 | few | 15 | TGCGCCAGCAGACCTGACAGGGCAGGATTTGGGGAGCAGTACTTC | CASRPDRAGFGEQYF
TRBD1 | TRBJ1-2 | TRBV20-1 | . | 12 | TGCAGATCCTACAGGGGGCCGGGAGGCTACACCTTC | CRSYRGPGGYTF
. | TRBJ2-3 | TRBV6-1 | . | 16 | TGTGCCAGCAGGACGTACAGGACTGGGCACACAGATACGCAGTATTTT | CASRTYRTGHTDTQYF
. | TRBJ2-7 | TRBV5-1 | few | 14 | TGCGCCAGCAGCTTCATGACCGACGCCTACGAGCAGTACTTC | CASSFMTDAYEQYF
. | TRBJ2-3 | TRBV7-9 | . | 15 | TGTGCCAGCAGCCGACTTCCATTGAACACAGATACGCAGTATTTT | CASSRLPLNTDTQYF
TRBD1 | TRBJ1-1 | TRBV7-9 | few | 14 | TGTGCCAGCAGCTCCTGGGACAGGAGCACTGAAGCTTTCTTT | CASSSWDRSTEAFF
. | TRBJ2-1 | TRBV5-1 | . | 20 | TGCGCCAGCAGCTCCTTGGGGGTGGCTGGATTTGGGGGCTCCTACAATGAGCAGTTCTTC | CASSSLGVAGFGGSYNEQFF
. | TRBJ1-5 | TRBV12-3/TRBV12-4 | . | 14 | TGTGCCAGCAGTTTCTATCCTAGCAATCAGCCCCAGCATTTT | CASSFYPSNQPQHF
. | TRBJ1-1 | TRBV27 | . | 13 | TGTGCCAGTTGGGCCGTCCCGGGCACTGAAGCTTTCTTT | CASWAVPGTEAFF
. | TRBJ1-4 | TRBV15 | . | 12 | TGTGCCACGGGGGGGAGGGGTGAAAAACTGTTTTTT | CATGGRGEKLFF
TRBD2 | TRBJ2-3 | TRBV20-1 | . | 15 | TGCAGTGCTAAACGGGGTAGCGGGGTCACAGATACGCAGTATTTT | CSAKRGSGVTDTQYF
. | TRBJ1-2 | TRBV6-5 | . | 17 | TGTGCCAGCAGTTACTTCCTGGCAGGGCTTACTAACTATGGCTACACCTTC | CASSYFLAGLTNYGYTF
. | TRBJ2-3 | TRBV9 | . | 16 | TGTGCCAGCAGCCGAGGGTCCTCCGGGACCACAGATACGCAGTATTTT | CASSRGSSGTTDTQYF
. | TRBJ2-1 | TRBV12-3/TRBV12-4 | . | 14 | TGTGCCAGCAGTTTGTGGCGGGCTTACAATGAGCAGTTCTTC | CASSLWRAYNEQFF
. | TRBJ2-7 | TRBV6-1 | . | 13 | TGTGCCAGCAGGACGCCTGGGACGTACGAGCAGTACTTC | CASRTPGTYEQYF
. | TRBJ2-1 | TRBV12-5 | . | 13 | TGTGCTAGTGGTTCTCGGGCTGGAGGTGAGCAGTTCTTC | CASGSRAGGEQFF
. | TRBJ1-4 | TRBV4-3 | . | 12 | TGCGCCAGCAGCCAAGATCGGGACGTTTTGTTTTTT | CASSQDRDVLFF
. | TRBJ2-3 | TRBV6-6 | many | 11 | TGTGCCAGCAGTTACTTGGGGAGACCGTATTTT | CASSYLGRPYF
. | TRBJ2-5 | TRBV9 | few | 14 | TGTGCCAGCAGCGCCTCGTATAAGCAAGAGACCCAGTACTTC | CASSASYKQETQYF
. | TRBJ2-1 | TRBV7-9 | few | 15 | TGTGCCAGCAGCTTTCCCATGGACAGAAACAATGAGCAGTTCTTC | CASSFPMDRNNEQFF
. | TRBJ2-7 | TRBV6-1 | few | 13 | TGTGCCAGCAGTGAACAGGCAGCCTACGAGCAGTACTTC | CASSEQAAYEQYF
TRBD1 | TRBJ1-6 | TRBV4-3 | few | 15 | TGCGCCAGCAGCCGCTCCGGGACAGCAAATTCACCCCTCCACTTT | CASSRSGTANSPLHF
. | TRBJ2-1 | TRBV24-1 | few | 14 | TGTGCCACCAGTGACCACAAGACTTCGCATGAGCAGTTCTTC | CATSDHKTSHEQFF
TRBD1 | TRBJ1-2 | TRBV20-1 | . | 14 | TGCAGTGCTAGAGCACGTCCAGGGGGCTATGGCTACACCTTC | CSARARPGGYGYTF
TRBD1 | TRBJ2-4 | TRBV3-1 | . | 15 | TGTGCCAGCAGCCGCCGGGACAGGGGGGCAGGAATTCAGTACTTC | CASSRRDRGAGIQYF
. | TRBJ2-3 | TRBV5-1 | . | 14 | TGCGCCAGCAGCTTGAAGGAGGCCCGAGATACGCAGTATTTT | CASSLKEARDTQYF
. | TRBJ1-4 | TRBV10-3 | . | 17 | TGTGCCATCAGTGAGTCCGGTACACTGGCAACTAATGAAAAACTGTTTTTT | CAISESGTLATNEKLFF
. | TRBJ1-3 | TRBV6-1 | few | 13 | TGTGCCAGCAGGAGGGGTTCTGGAAACACCATATATTTT | CASRRGSGNTIYF
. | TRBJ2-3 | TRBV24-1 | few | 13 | TGTGCCACCAGTGATTCCCCCATAGATACGCAGTATTTT | CATSDSPIDTQYF
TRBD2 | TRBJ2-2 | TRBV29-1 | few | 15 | TGCAGCGTCCGAGTTGCGGGAGGGCCTGGCGGGGAGCTGTTTTTT | CSVRVAGGPGGELFF
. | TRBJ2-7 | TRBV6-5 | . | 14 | TGTGCCAGCAGTTACTCAGGGGCGAGCGACGAGCAGTACTTC | CASSYSGASDEQYF
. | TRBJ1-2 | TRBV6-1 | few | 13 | TGTGCCAGCAGGCTGACAGGACCTTATGGCTACACCTTC | CASRLTGPYGYTF
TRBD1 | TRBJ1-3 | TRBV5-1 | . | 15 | TGCGCCAGCAGCAACGGGACAGGGTCTGGAAACACCATATATTTT | CASSNGTGSGNTIYF
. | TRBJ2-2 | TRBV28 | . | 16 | TGTGCCAGCAGTCACGCCGGGACTTCGAACACCGGGGAGCTGTTTTTT | CASSHAGTSNTGELFF
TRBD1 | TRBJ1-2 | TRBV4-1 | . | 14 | TGCGCCAGCAGCCAAGTAGGGACAGGCTACGGCTACACCTTC | CASSQVGTGYGYTF
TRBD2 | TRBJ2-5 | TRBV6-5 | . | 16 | TGTGCCAGCAGTTACGGAAGCGGGGGGTTCGAAGAGACCCAGTACTTC | CASSYGSGGFEETQYF
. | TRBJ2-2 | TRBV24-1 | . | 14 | TGTGCCACCAGCGACCCCCCTCGGCCCTGGGAGCTGTTTTTT | CATSDPPRPWELFF
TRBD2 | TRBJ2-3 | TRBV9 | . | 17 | TGTGCCAGCAGCGTAGCTACGACTAGCGGATACACAGATACGCAGTATTTT | CASSVATTSGYTDTQYF
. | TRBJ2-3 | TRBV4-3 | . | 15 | TGCGCCAGCAGCCCTTCGAGGGGTTCGGCCGATACGCAGTATTTT | CASSPSRGSADTQYF
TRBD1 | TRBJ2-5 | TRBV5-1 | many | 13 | TGCGCCAGCACCCGGACAGGGCTAAAGACCCAGTACTTC | CASTRTGLKTQYF
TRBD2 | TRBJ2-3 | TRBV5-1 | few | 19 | TGCGCCAGCAGCTCTCCTCTAGCGGGGGGGCCTACTAGCACAGATACGCAGTATTTT | CASSSPLAGGPTSTDTQYF
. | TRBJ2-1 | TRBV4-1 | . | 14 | TGCGCCAGCAGCCAAGATCAGCGCCACAATGAGCAGTTCTTC | CASSQDQRHNEQFF
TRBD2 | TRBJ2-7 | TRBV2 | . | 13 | TGTGCCAGCAGTGAAGATAGCGGGGGAGGGCAGTACTTC | CASSEDSGGGQYF
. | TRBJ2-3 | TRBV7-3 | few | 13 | TGTGCCAGCAGCACACAACGGACAGATACGCAGTATTTT | CASSTQRTDTQYF
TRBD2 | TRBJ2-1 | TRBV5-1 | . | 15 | TGCGCCAGCAGCCCGGGACTAGTATCGGTGGATGAGCAGTTCTTC | CASSPGLVSVDEQFF